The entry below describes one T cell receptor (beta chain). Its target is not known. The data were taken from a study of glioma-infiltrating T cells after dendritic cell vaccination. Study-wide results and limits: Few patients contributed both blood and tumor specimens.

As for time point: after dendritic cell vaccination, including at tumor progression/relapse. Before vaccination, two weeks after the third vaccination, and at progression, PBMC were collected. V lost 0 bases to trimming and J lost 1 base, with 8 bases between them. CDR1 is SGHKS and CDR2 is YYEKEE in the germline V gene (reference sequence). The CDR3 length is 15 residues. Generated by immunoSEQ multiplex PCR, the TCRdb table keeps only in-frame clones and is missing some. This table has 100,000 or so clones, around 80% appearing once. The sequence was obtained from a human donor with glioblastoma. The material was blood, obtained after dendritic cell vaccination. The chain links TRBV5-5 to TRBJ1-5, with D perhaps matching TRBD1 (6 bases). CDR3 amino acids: CASSLADSSNQPQHF. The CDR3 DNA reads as TGTGCCAGCAGCTTGGCGGACAGCAGCAATCAGCCCCAGCATTTT.